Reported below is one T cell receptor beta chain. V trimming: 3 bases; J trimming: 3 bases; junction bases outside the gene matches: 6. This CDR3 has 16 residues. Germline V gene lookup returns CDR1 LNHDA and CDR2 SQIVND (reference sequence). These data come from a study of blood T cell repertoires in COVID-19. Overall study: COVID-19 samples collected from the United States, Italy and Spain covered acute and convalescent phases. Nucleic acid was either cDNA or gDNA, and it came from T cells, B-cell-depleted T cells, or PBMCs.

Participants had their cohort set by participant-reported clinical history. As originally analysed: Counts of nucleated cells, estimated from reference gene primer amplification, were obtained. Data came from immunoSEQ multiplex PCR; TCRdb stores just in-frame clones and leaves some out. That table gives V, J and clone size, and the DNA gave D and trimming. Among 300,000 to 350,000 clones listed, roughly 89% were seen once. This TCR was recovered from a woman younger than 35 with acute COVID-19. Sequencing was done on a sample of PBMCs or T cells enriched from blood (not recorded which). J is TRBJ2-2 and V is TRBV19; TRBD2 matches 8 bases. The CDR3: CASSISPGGYTGELFF. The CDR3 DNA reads TGTGCCAGTAGTATTTCCCCGGGAGGGTACACCGGGGAGCTGTTTTTT.